Following are 7 T cell receptor beta chains from one sample sequenced in a study of CD8+ T cells in alopecia areata. Extraction of RNA preceded its reverse transcription into cDNA, which served as the sequencing template. Using immunoSEQ multiplex PCR, the repertoire was profiled, and TCRdb retains in-frame clones only, with some absent. The sample contains 60,000 to 85,000 clones, around 29% of which appear only once. Treatment specified: oral pan-JAK inhibitor, 5-10 mg twice daily. The sample here was CD8+ T cells sorted from blood, taken at week 4, from a patient treated with tofacitinib. The receptors were gathered from a human donor with alopecia areata.

This clone was seen at least ten times. The chain links TRBV7-9 to TRBJ1-1; D is uncertain. The CDR3 is made up of 14 amino acids. Germline CDR1 SEHNR, CDR2 FQNEAQ (reference sequence). V was trimmed by 5 bases and J by 0 bases, leaving 10 bases between them. This CDR3 is CASSPRSVNTEAFF. The CDR3 DNA reads TGTGCCAGCAGCCCAAGAAGCGTGAACACTGAAGCTTTCTTT.

This clone has just a few counts. The chain combines TRBV29-1 with TRBJ1-2, with a possible D match to TRBD1 (6 bases). V was shortened by 6 bases and J by 3 bases, with 14 bases between the two germline ends. CDR1 is SQVTM and CDR2 is ANQGSEA in the germline V gene. This CDR3 is 13 amino acids long. DNA of the CDR3: TGCAGCGTCATCCCAGGGGCGGACTATGGCTACACCTTC. Amino acid sequence: CSVIPGADYGYTF.

Only a few counts were recorded for this clone. V is TRBV29-1 and J is TRBJ2-7; 12 bases fit TRBD2. The CDR3 covers 15 residues. Germline V gene sequence: CDR1 SQVTM, CDR2 ANQGSEA. The V segment lost 4 bases and the J segment 0 bases; nucleotides outside the gene matches: 4. CDR3 sequence: CSVAGLAGNSYEQYF. CDR3 DNA sequence: TGCAGCGTTGCGGGACTAGCGGGCAACTCCTACGAGCAGTACTTC.

The chain employs TRBV5-5 and TRBJ2-1; 12 bases are a match to TRBD1. In germline, CDR1 is SGHKS, CDR2 YYEKEE (reference sequence). The V segment lost 3 bases and the J segment 6 bases; nucleotides outside the gene matches: 4. CDR3 length: 15 amino acids. Written as DNA, the CDR3 is TGTGCCAGCAGCTGGGGACAGGGGGCTGGCAATGAGCAGTTCTTC. Encoded protein: CASSWGQGAGNEQFF.

The sample holds a few counts of this clone. V is TRBV30 and J is TRBJ2-2; D unclear. Trimming pared 0 bases from V and 7 bases from J, leaving 9 bases between. Germline V gene lookup returns CDR1 GTSNPN and CDR2 SVGIG (reference sequence). The CDR3 has 13 residues. This CDR3 reads CAWSVQSYGELFF. In DNA, the CDR3 is TGTGCCTGGAGTGTACAGTCCTACGGGGAGCTGTTTTTT.

The chain links TRBV6-1 to TRBJ2-5; D is possibly TRBD1 (5 bases). The V end was cut by 6 bases, the J end by 5 bases, with 16 bases between. The CDR3 has 14 amino acids. Germline lookup yields CDR1 MNHNS and CDR2 SASEGT. In DNA form, the CDR3 reads TGTGCCAGCAGAGTACGGACATTGGGGGAGACCCAGTACTTC. As protein: CASRVRTLGETQYF.

This chain links TRBV29-1 with TRBJ2-7; TRBD1 matches at 7 bases. Trimming at V came to 7 bases and at J to 4 bases, leaving 13 bases not matched to a gene. Germline CDR1 and CDR2: SQVTM and ANQGSEA. CDR3 length: 14 residues. The CDR3 DNA is TGCAGCGCCGGTAAAGGGGGCACCGGGTACGAGCAGTACTTC. It is translated as CSAGKGGTGYEQYF.